This TCR beta chain was recorded in a study of blood T cell repertoires in COVID-19. This CDR3 is 13 amino acids long. Deletions cut 4 bases from V and 3 bases from J, with 9 bases between. Germline V gene lookup returns CDR1 SNHLY and CDR2 FYNNEI. Sequencing used immunoSEQ multiplex PCR; TCRdb keeps in-frame clones, though not all of them. Of roughly 350,000 clones detected, roughly 90% appear once; the ten largest clones hold more than 3%. The sample taken for sequencing was peripheral blood. The receptor was isolated from a woman aged 50 to 60 with active or convalescent COVID-19. The chain joins TRBV2 to TRBJ1-2; tentative D call: TRBD1 (6 bases). Here the CDR3 DNA reads TGTGCCAGCAGTGGGGGGCGGTACTATGGCTACACCTTC. It specifies CASSGGRYYGYTF.